Here is one TCR beta chain with its context. The source of the sample is a study of T cells expressing NK-cell markers. As for the study in general: The TCR beta repertoires originated in sorted CD3+CD56+NKG2C+, CD3+CD56+NKG2C- and CD3+CD56-NKG2C+ T cells.

CDR1 is SGHRS, CDR2 YFSETQ, per germline. This CDR3 is 15 amino acids long. In generating TCR beta cDNA, 5'RACE template switching with UMIs was used. For each CDR3 protein, TCRdb gives one entry from its re-call of the 5' RACE reads, without DNA. In all, the sample yields a few hundred thousand distinct CDR3 sequences. The sample was blood T cells: a sorted CD56 or NKG2C T cell subset, CD4+ or CD8+ T cells, or bulk PBMC T cells (not recorded which). This chain links TRBV5-1 with TRBJ2-1; the D gene TCRdb calls, TRBD1, cannot be checked with no DNA. The origin of this receptor is a man aged 18-75 years in good health. The CDR3 spells CASRRGGPNYNEQFF.